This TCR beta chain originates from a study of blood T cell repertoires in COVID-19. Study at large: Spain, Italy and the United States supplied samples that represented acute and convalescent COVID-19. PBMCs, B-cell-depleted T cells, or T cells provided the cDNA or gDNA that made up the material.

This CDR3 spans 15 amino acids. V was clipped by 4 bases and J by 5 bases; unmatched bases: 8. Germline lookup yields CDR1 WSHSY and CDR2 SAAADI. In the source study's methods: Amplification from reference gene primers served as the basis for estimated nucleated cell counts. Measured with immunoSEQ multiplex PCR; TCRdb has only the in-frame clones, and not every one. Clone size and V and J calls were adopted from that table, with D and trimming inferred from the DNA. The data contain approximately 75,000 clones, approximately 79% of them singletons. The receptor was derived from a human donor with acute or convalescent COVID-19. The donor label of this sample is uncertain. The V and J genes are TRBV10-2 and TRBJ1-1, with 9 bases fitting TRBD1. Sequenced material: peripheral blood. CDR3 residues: CASSAPGTGLTEAFF. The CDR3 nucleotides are TGCGCCAGCAGTGCCCCCGGGACAGGGCTGACTGAAGCTTTCTTT.